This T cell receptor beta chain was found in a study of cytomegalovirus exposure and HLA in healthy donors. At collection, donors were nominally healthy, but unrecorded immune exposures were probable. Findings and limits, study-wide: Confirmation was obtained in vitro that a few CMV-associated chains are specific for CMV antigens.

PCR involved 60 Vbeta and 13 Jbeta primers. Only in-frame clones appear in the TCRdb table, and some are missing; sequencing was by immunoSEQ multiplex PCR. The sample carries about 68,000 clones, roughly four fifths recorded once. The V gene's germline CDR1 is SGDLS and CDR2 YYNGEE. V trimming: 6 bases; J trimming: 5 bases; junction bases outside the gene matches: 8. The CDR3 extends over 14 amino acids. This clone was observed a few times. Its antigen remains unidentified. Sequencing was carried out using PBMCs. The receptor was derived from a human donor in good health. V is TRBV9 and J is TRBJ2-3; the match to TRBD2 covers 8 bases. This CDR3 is CASTFSGDLDTQYF. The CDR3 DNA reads TGTGCCAGCACCTTTAGCGGGGATCTAGATACGCAGTATTTT.